This T cell receptor (beta chain) was obtained from a study of T-cell reconstitution after alpha-beta-depleted transplantation in children. V lost 6 bases and J 0 bases, leaving 9 bases between the germline ends. The CDR3 runs 15 residues. Study-wide points: High day-60 TCRbeta diversity in some patients came from surviving recipient T cells and thymic progenitors. At one year after transplant, newly produced T cells mostly accounted for T-cell counts and diversity. Several hundred expanded graft clones reportedly were the source of alpha-beta T cells about two months after transplant.

The authors prepared the TCRbeta library with unique molecular identifiers. TCRdb reprocessed the PCR reads with MiXCR, giving one entry per CDR3 protein. The data show around 700,000 distinct CDR3 sequences, roughly 14% seen once. This clonotype was counted ten times or more. The antigen is unknown. The receptor comes from a girl between 2 and 10 years old with congenital amegakaryocytic thrombocytopenia, due to receive a stem cell transplant. This specimen consisted of PBMCs, obtained before TCRalphabeta/CD19-depleted stem cell transplant. The chain carries TRBV12-3 or TRBV12-4 and TRBJ2-6; no definite D call. The CDR3: CASSQASSGANVLTF. The CDR3 nucleotides read TGTGCCAGCAGCCAAGCTAGCTCTGGGGCCAACGTCCTGACTTTC.